This TCR beta chain emerged from a study of blood T cell repertoires in COVID-19. Libraries were prepared by immunoSEQ multiplex PCR; TCRdb keeps only in-frame clonotypes and omits some of them. The sample yields 450,000 or so clones, about 90% seen once. Seattle patients were enrolled while actively infected and followed longitudinally. CDR3 length: 16 residues. Losses at the gene ends were 6 bases for V and 1 base for J; bases not matched to a gene: 10. Germline assignment: CDR1 SGHNT and CDR2 YENEEA. The receptor was derived from a man aged 18-30 years with COVID-19, enrolled during active disease. The chain carries TRBV11-3 and TRBJ1-1; 8 bases fit TRBD1. The specimen sequenced was peripheral blood. The CDR3: CASRIQGAEKNTEAFF. The CDR3 nucleotides read TGTGCCAGCAGGATCCAGGGGGCGGAGAAGAACACTGAAGCTTTCTTT. The entire variable domain, with the rest obtained from reference TRBV11-3 and TRBJ1-1, is as follows: EAGVVQSPRYKIIEKKQPVAFWCNPISGHNTLYWYLQNLGQGPELLIRYENEEAVDDSQLPKDRFSAERLKGVDSTLKIQPAELGDSAVYLCASRIQGAEKNTEAFFGQGTRLTVV.